This T cell receptor (beta chain) was sequenced in a study of metastatic and nonmetastatic thyroid tumors. The wider study: Repertoires of blood and of tissue (tumor or nodule) from malignant and benign thyroid patients were compared.

The CDR3 loop spans 17 amino acids. Germline V gene lookup returns CDR1 KGHDR and CDR2 SFDVKD. Authors' processing steps: Clinicopathological groups of papillary thyroid cancer showed CDR3 differences that were used to build a distant-metastasis classifier. Using MiXCR, TCRdb re-called clones from the PCR reads. TCRdb, not the authors, supplied the V and J calls. This table holds more than 25,000 clones, around 7% found once. Whole-study findings and limits: Reported TCR beta diversity, measured in blood and tumor, was significantly higher for malignant thyroid tumors than for benign nodules.

A remark on this clone: Its antigen is not known. The junction differs from germline at one of its ends, possibly a read error.

Treatment of any kind had been given to no patient before thyroid surgery. The receptor was isolated from a female donor with papillary thyroid cancer or a benign thyroid nodule (not recorded which). Some clones in this sample may be carry-over from other donors' samples. Sequenced: blood. The J gene is TRBJ2-6, the V gene TRBV24-1, with a tentative D call TRBD1 (5 bases). CDR3: CATSGSVIFSGANFLTF. CDR3 bases: TGTGCCACCAGTGGGTCAGTCATATTCTCTGGGGCCAACTTCCTGACTTTC.